The clone carrying this T cell receptor (beta chain) was recorded a few times. No antigen is known for it. This specimen comes from a study of CD8 T cells in ankylosing spondylitis. The study, taken as a whole, reports: Earlier authors reported some of these motif variants in reactive arthritis synovial fluid and blood. Ankylosing spondylitis blood appeared to carry a characteristic TCR beta motif of roughly eight highly homologous variants. Disease-linked clones were reportedly significantly enriched in matched ankylosing spondylitis synovial fluid.

Generation of TCR beta libraries employed quantitative 5'-RACE incorporating molecular barcodes. TCRdb analysed the 5' RACE reads with MiXCR anew, one entry per CDR3 protein. The sample carries about 90,000 distinct CDR3 sequences, roughly 27% recorded once. The germline V gene has CDR1 LGHNA and CDR2 YNFKEQ. The CDR3 runs 16 residues. V was trimmed by 3 bases and J by 7 bases, leaving 19 bases between them. This receptor was taken from a male donor with ankylosing spondylitis or in good health (not recorded which). Sequenced input: blood, either unsorted or a sorted T cell fraction (not recorded which). J is TRBJ1-5 and V is TRBV4-2; perhaps TRBD1 as D (5 bases). Here the CDR3 DNA reads TGTGCCAGCAGCCAGGGAGAACAAGCAGGGTCGCAGCCCCAGCATTTT. It specifies CASSQGEQAGSQPQHF.